These 31 T cell receptor beta chains originate from one sample sequenced in a study of T cell repertoires and HLA-DP antigens. The assay was immunoSEQ multiplex PCR, and TCRdb's table has in-frame clones only and misses some. Of around 2,000 clones listed, less than 80% are singletons. CD4+ cells expanded for about 15 days were restimulated roughly 25 h with allogeneic-DPB1 HeLa cells. Cells were stimulated with HeLa cells transduced with HLA-DPA1/DPB1, HLA-DM, invariant chain and CD80. The sequenced sample consisted of CD137- CD4+ T cells from cultured PBMCs. All receptors come from a man in his fifties or sixties in good health and CMV-seronegative.

The chain uses TRBV11-3 and TRBJ2-1; the D gene is possibly TRBD1 (7 bases). V shed 1 base and J shed 2 bases, with 12 bases lying between them. CDR1 and CDR2 (germline): SGHNT, YENEEA. The CDR3 sequence is 16 residues long. The CDR3 spells CASSLGGDSPYNEQFF. Here the CDR3 DNA reads TGTGCCAGCAGCTTAGGGGGGGACAGCCCCTACAATGAGCAGTTCTTC.

The table lists this clone with a few counts. The rearrangement joins TRBV2 to TRBJ1-1, with D unclear. V gave up 3 bases and J gave up 0 bases, with 5 bases separating them. This CDR3 region has 13 residues. Germline V lookup: CDR1 SNHLY, CDR2 FYNNEI. CDR3 sequence reads: CASSDRVNTEAFF. The CDR3, as DNA: TGTGCCAGCAGTGACAGAGTGAACACTGAAGCTTTCTTT.

The chain employs TRBV30 and TRBJ1-4, with TRBD1 as a possible D gene (5 bases). Germline loops: CDR1 GTSNPN, CDR2 SVGIG (reference sequence). Trimming removed 3 bases at V and 5 bases at J, with 13 bases between. This CDR3 comprises 14 residues. In DNA, the CDR3 is TGTGCCTGGAGCGACGGGGGGTCCAATGAAAAACTGTTTTTT. This translates into CAWSDGGSNEKLFF.

This clone was counted between two and nine times. This sequence joins TRBV5-1 and TRBJ1-1, with a possible D match to TRBD1 (5 bases). The CDR3 consists of 14 residues. Looked up from germline, CDR1 is SGHRS and CDR2 is YFSETQ. V dropped 2 bases and J dropped 4 bases, with 12 bases sitting between them. CDR3 in DNA: TGCGCCAGCAGCTTTGGGGGACTCGGCACTGAAGCTTTCTTT. It codes for CASSFGGLGTEAFF.

V is TRBV6-1 and J is TRBJ1-2; 8 nucleotides line up with TRBD1. The CDR3 is made up of 12 amino acids. The V gene end was trimmed by 6 bases and the J gene end by 4 bases; junction bases not matched to a gene: 1. Germline V lookup: CDR1 MNHNS, CDR2 SASEGT. The CDR3 DNA reads TGTGCCAGCAGGCAGGGGGCCTATGGCTACACCTTC. It encodes CASRQGAYGYTF.

This rearrangement joins TRBV13 to TRBJ1-3, with unresolved D. The V end was cut by 5 bases, the J end by 0 bases, with 17 bases between. This CDR3 has 17 residues. Per germline, CDR1 PRHDT and CDR2 FYEKMQ (reference sequence). CDR3 in DNA: TGTGCCAGCAGCCCGCCTTGGACTGACGCCTCTGGAAACACCATATATTTT. Translated: CASSPPWTDASGNTIYF.

This chain connects TRBV6-5 to TRBJ1-1; D remains ambiguous. Germline lookup yields CDR1 MNHEY and CDR2 SVGAGI. V lost 4 bases and J lost 5, with 14 bases in between. This CDR3 is 14 amino acids long. This CDR3 is CASSFSYSGTEAFF. The CDR3 bases are TGTGCCAGCAGTTTTAGTTACTCGGGGACTGAAGCTTTCTTT.

The genes are TRBV28 and TRBJ1-4, with a tentative D call TRBD1 (5 bases). Deletions cut 7 bases from V and 5 bases from J, with 11 bases between. There are 13 residues in the CDR3. Germline loops: CDR1 MDHEN, CDR2 SYDVKM. This CDR3 is CASTGTVNEKLFF. The CDR3 DNA follows: TGTGCCAGCACTGGGACGGTGAATGAAAAACTGTTTTTT.

This chain uses TRBV19 with TRBJ1-2; D call uncertain. The CDR3 is made up of 11 amino acids. From germline, CDR1 is LNHDA and CDR2 SQIVND (reference sequence). V lost 5 bases and J 8 bases, leaving 9 bases between the germline ends. Here the CDR3 DNA reads TGTGCCAGTAGTGCAAGGGTCGGCTACACCTTC. Its protein product is CASSARVGYTF.

The rearrangement links TRBV7-2 to TRBJ2-5, with TRBD2 matching over 14 bases. CDR1 is SGHTA and CDR2 is FQGNSA in the germline V gene. J was trimmed by 5 bases and V by 1 base; bases with no gene match: 3. The CDR3 contains 16 residues. CDR3 sequence (DNA): TGTGCCAGCAGCTTAGGGACTAGCGGGGGGAGGGAGACCCAGTACTTC. Its translation: CASSLGTSGGRETQYF.

About this clone itself: Additional DNA sequences in this sample encode the identical CDR3. The rearrangement uses TRBV25-1 and TRBJ1-1; the match to TRBD1 covers 8 bases. Germline V gene data show CDR1 as MGHDK and CDR2 as SYGVNS. Germline trimming cut 9 bases from V and 4 bases from J; bases unmatched to any gene: 7. The CDR3 totals 13 residues. The CDR3 sequence: CASSTGAGTEAFF. CDR3 coding DNA: TGTGCCAGTTCGACAGGGGCGGGCACTGAAGCTTTCTTT.

This rearrangement joins TRBV5-6 to TRBJ2-2, with 7 bases that match TRBD2. The J segment lost 8 bases and the V segment lost 4 bases, leaving 11 bases of the junction unmatched. The CDR3 extends over 15 amino acids. In germline, CDR1 is SGHDT, CDR2 YYEEEE. CDR3 loop: CASSRRTRFGGELFF. The CDR3, as DNA: TGTGCCAGCAGCCGTCGGACTAGGTTTGGTGGGGAGCTGTTTTTT.

The V and J genes are TRBV7-2 and TRBJ2-7, with no clear D. Germline CDR1 and CDR2: SGHTA and FQGNSA. This CDR3 comprises 12 residues. V was cut by 3 bases and J by 9 bases, with 12 bases left in between. CDR3 protein: CASSFPQTGQYF. CDR3 DNA: TGTGCCAGCAGCTTCCCCCAAACGGGGCAGTACTTC.

V is TRBV6-1 and J is TRBJ2-2; D is tentatively TRBD1 or TRBD2 (5 bases each). This CDR3 is 15 amino acids long. The germline CDR1 and CDR2 sequences are MNHNS and SASEGT. Trimming shortened V by 7 bases and J by 0 bases, and 12 bases separated the two germline ends. The CDR3 coding sequence is TGTGCCAGCAAATCGGGACGGTCGAACACCGGGGAGCTGTTTTTT. Amino acids: CASKSGRSNTGELFF.

The V gene is TRBV27, the J gene TRBJ1-4; a possible D gene is TRBD1 (6 bases). Germline V gene lookup returns CDR1 MNHEY and CDR2 SMNVEV (reference sequence). V dropped 10 bases and J dropped 3 bases, with 12 bases sitting between them. This CDR3 has 13 amino acids. CDR3 sequence reads: CATKGGANEKLFF. CDR3 in DNA: TGTGCCACCAAGGGGGGAGCTAATGAAAAACTGTTTTTT.

This clone was detected a few times. The chain combines TRBV9 with TRBJ1-2; D is unresolved. This CDR3 is built from 14 residues. Trimming removed 0 bases from V and 8 bases from J, with 14 bases in between. CDR1 and CDR2 (germline): SGDLS, YYNGEE. The CDR3 spells CASSVGIFGRGYTF. CDR3 coding DNA: TGTGCCAGCAGCGTAGGGATTTTTGGGCGCGGCTACACCTTC.

The chain carries TRBV6-6 and TRBJ2-1, with TRBD2 as a possible D gene (6 bases). Trimming cost V 2 bases and J 5 bases, with 13 bases left between them. This CDR3 has 15 residues. In germline, CDR1 is MNHNY, CDR2 SVGAGI (reference sequence). DNA for the CDR3: TGTGCCAGCAGTTACGTGACGGGAGAAAACAATGAGCAGTTCTTC. It yields the protein CASSYVTGENNEQFF.

The V call is TRBV5-4, the J call TRBJ2-1, with a possible D match to TRBD2 (5 bases). This CDR3 comprises 13 residues. V shed 4 bases and J shed 9 bases, with 14 bases lying between them. CDR1 and CDR2 from the germline V gene are SGHNT and YYREEE (reference sequence). CDR3 protein: CASSTRPGSEQFF. DNA of the CDR3: TGTGCCAGCAGCACCAGACCTGGGAGTGAGCAGTTCTTC.

The chain carries TRBV30 and TRBJ1-5; D ambiguous. Germline-derived CDR1 and CDR2 are GTSNPN and SVGIG (reference sequence). The CDR3 runs 12 residues. Written as DNA, the CDR3 is TGTGCTTCAGGTTATAGCAATCAGCCCCAGCATTTT. Its protein is CASGYSNQPQHF.

This chain joins TRBV5-6 and TRBJ1-3; the D gene is possibly TRBD1 (5 bases). Germline V gives CDR1 SGHDT, CDR2 YYEEEE. CDR3 length equals 16 residues. Between the trimmed V and J ends, which lost 4 bases and 0 bases, there was a span of 14 bases. The CDR3 loop is CASSPPGRSSGNTIYF. Written as DNA, the CDR3 is TGTGCCAGCAGCCCACCGGGACGGTCCTCTGGAAACACCATATATTTT.

The rearrangement uses TRBV11-3 and TRBJ2-2, with D possibly matching TRBD1 (5 bases). Germline CDR1 reads SGHNT; CDR2 reads YENEEA. V lost 0 bases and J 5 bases, leaving 7 bases between the germline ends. CDR3 length equals 14 residues. In nucleotides, the CDR3 is TGTGCCAGCAGCTTAGATGGGGCGACCGGGGAGCTGTTTTTT. This sequence encodes CASSLDGATGELFF.

The chain recombines TRBV11-2 with TRBJ1-2; D gene unclear. This CDR3 spans 11 amino acids. Trimming removed 1 base from V and 7 bases from J, with 4 bases in between. Germline V gene data show CDR1 as SGHAT and CDR2 as FQNNGV. The chain's CDR3 is CASSLGRGYTF. The CDR3 DNA is TGTGCCAGCAGCTTAGGTCGTGGCTACACCTTC.

The chain has TRBV4-1 and TRBJ1-5, with D tentatively TRBD1 (5 bases). The V gene lost 4 bases and the J gene lost 0 bases, with 16 bases spanning the gap. This CDR3 is built from 17 residues. Germline V gene sequence: CDR1 MGHRA, CDR2 YSYEKL. CDR3 nucleotides: TGCGCCAGCAGCCCCGATGGGGGGGGGTATAGCAATCAGCCCCAGCATTTT. Amino acids: CASSPDGGGYSNQPQHF.

By sample share, this clone is medium-sized (0.01 to 0.1%). The rearrangement links TRBV2 to TRBJ2-7; the D gene is possibly TRBD1 (6 bases). With 6 bases removed from V and 7 bases from J, the gap between germline ends came to 10 bases. Germline V gene data show CDR1 as SNHLY and CDR2 as FYNNEI. CDR3 length: 11 amino acids. The CDR3 DNA sequence: TGTGCCAGCAGACAGGGTGAGGAGCAGTACTTC. Encoded protein: CASRQGEEQYF.

The J gene is TRBJ2-1, the V gene TRBV7-6; 7 positions agree with TRBD2. The CDR3 length is 18 residues. The J segment lost 0 bases and the V segment lost 4 bases, leaving 12 bases of the junction unmatched. Looked up from germline, CDR1 is SGHVS and CDR2 is FNYEAQ. CDR3 protein: CASSSGRLLASSYNEQFF. The CDR3 bases are TGTGCCAGCAGCTCAGGACGTCTACTAGCGAGCTCCTACAATGAGCAGTTCTTC. The variable domain in full, completed from reference TRBV7-6 and TRBJ2-1, reads GAGVSQSPRYKVTKRGQDVALRCDPISGHVSLYWYRQALGQGPEFLTYFNYEAQQDKSGLPNDRFSAERPEGSISTLTIQRTEQRDSAMYRCASSSGRLLASSYNEQFFGPGTRLTVL.

The chain uses TRBV2 and TRBJ1-3; D is possibly TRBD1 (5 bases). Germline CDR1 reads SNHLY; CDR2 reads FYNNEI. CDR3 length: 15 amino acids. Trimming left V 6 bases short and J 0 bases short, with 12 bases between. DNA for the CDR3: TGTGCCAGCAGGTACAGGTTTCACTCTGGAAACACCATATATTTT. Its protein product is CASRYRFHSGNTIYF.

The CDR3 region is CAWSATKDRERETQYF. CDR3 bases: TGTGCCTGGAGTGCGACGAAAGACAGGGAGAGAGAGACCCAGTACTTC. V usage is TRBV30 and J usage is TRBJ2-5, with TRBD1 matching over 7 bases. V lost 1 base, J lost 4 bases, and 12 bases stayed unmatched. CDR1 is GTSNPN, CDR2 SVGIG, per germline (reference sequence). CDR3 size: 16 residues.

The chain recombines TRBV19 with TRBJ2-3, with TRBD2 identical over 8 bases. The germline gives CDR1 LNHDA, CDR2 SQIVND (reference sequence). This CDR3 is built from 16 residues. V lost 5 bases to trimming and J lost 0 bases; unmatched junction nucleotides: 7. The CDR3 region is CASSPRLAGSTDTQYF. CDR3 bases: TGTGCCAGTAGTCCCCGGCTAGCGGGTAGCACAGATACGCAGTATTTT.

The genes are TRBV5-4 and TRBJ2-1; TRBD2 matches 10 bases. With V trimmed by 0 bases and J by 9 bases, 3 bases remained unmatched. Per germline, CDR1 SGHNT and CDR2 YYREEE (reference sequence). There are 14 residues in the CDR3. DNA for the CDR3: TGTGCCAGCAGCTTGGGACTAGCGGGTGTTGAGCAGTTCTTC. It translates to CASSLGLAGVEQFF.

The chain joins TRBV6-5 to TRBJ2-1; the D is unclear. V was trimmed by 2 bases and J by 5 bases, leaving 10 bases between them. This CDR3 contains 14 residues. In germline, CDR1 is MNHEY, CDR2 SVGAGI. The CDR3 spells CASSYRAGHNEQFF. CDR3 coding DNA: TGTGCCAGCAGTTACCGCGCAGGACACAATGAGCAGTTCTTC.

The gene calls are TRBV19 and TRBJ1-5; D uncertain. Per germline, CDR1 LNHDA and CDR2 SQIVND (reference sequence). V was cut by 5 bases and J by 1 base, with 12 bases left in between. The length of the CDR3 is 15 residues. Here the CDR3 DNA reads TGTGCCAGTAGTCAAAATACGGGGAGCAATCAGCCCCAGCATTTT. Encoded protein: CASSQNTGSNQPQHF.